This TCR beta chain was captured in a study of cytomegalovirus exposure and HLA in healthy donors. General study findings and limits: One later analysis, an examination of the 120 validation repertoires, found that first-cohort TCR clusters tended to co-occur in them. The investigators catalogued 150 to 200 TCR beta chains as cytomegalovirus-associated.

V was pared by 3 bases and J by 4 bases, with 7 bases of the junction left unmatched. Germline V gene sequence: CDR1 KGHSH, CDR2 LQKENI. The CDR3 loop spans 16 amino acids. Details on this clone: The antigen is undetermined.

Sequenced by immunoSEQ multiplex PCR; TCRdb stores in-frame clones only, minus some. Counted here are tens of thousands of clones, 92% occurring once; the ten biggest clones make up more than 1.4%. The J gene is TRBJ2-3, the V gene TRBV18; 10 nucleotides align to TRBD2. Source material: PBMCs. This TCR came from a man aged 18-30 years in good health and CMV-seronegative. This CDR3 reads CASSPVASGSADTQYF. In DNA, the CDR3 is TGTGCCAGCTCACCTGTGGCTAGCGGGAGCGCAGATACGCAGTATTTT.